This T cell receptor beta chain emerged from a study of sequential checkpoint blockade in melanoma. At the level of the study: After both sequences, patients received maintenance nivolumab.

Documented treatment: randomized to nivolumab then ipilimumab (arm A) or the reverse (arm B). Patients had received no earlier DNA-damaging chemotherapy. V lost 5 bases to trimming and J lost 1 base, with 14 bases between them. The CDR3 totals 15 residues. The germline CDR1 and CDR2 sequences are SEHNR and FQNEAQ (reference sequence). Repertoires were generated with immunoSEQ multiplex PCR, while TCRdb's copy carries only in-frame clones and drops some. The sample yields fewer than 50,000 clones, about 88% seen once. This sequence joins TRBV7-9 and TRBJ1-1; D uncertain. The sequence derives from a human donor with melanoma. The sample was CD8+ T cells sorted from blood (inferred from file names), taken from a patient given nivolumab and ipilimumab in sequence. CDR3 coding DNA: TGTGCCAGCAGCCTCACCCAAAGCGCGAACACTGAAGCTTTCTTT. It yields the protein CASSLTQSANTEAFF.